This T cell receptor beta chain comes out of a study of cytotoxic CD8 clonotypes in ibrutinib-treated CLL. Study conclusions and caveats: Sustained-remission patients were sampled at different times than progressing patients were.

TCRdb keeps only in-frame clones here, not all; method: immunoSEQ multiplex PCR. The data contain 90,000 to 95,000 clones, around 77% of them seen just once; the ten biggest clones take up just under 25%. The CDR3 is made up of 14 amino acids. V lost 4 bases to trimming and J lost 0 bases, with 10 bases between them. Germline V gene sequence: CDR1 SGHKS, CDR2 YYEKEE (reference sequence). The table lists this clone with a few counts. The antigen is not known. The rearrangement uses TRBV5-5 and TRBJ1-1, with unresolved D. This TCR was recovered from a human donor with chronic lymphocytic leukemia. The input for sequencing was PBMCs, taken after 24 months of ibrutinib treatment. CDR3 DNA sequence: TGTGCCAGCAGCCCTCGGGATTTGAACACTGAAGCTTTCTTT. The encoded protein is CASSPRDLNTEAFF.